A single sample gave rise to the 18 T cell receptor beta chains below, sequenced in a study of CD8+CD57+ T cells in acquired aplastic anemia. For sequencing, patients were chosen who had shown expansion of CD8+CD57+ cells by flow cytometry. Genomic DNA templated the TCR beta VDJ and CDR3 profiling. TCRdb re-called the reads through MiXCR, storing one row per CDR3 protein. Of 160,000 or so distinct CDR3 sequences listed, 40% to 50% are singletons. Sequencing was done on a sample of sorted CD4+, CD8+, or CD8+CD57+ T cells (not recorded which) from PBMCs. The source of these receptors is a human donor with aplastic anemia.

V usage is TRBV12-3 or TRBV12-4 and J usage is TRBJ2-7; D is perhaps TRBD1 (6 bases). The CDR3 spans 13 residues. V gave up 7 bases and J gave up 4 bases, with 14 bases separating them. CDR3 sequence (DNA): TGTGCCAGCAAGGGGGAACTAATGTACGAGCAGTACTTC. This sequence encodes CASKGELMYEQYF.

The chain links TRBV15 to TRBJ2-1, with no clear D. Germline CDR1 is LNHNV and CDR2 is YYDKDF (reference sequence). V lost 4 bases, J lost 0 bases, and 7 bases lay in between. This CDR3 spans 14 amino acids. The CDR3 bases are TGTGCCACCAGCACTGGGAACTCCTACAATGAGCAGTTCTTC. This gives the protein CATSTGNSYNEQFF.

The rearrangement joins TRBV12-3 or TRBV12-4 to TRBJ1-2; TRBD1 might be the D (5 bases). Trimming shortened V by 4 bases and J by 5 bases, and 5 bases separated the two germline ends. The CDR3 is made up of 11 amino acids. CDR3 region: CASSSGYGYTF. In DNA form, the CDR3 reads TGTGCCAGCAGTTCAGGGTATGGCTACACCTTC.

This clonotype came up many times. The V and J genes are TRBV19 and TRBJ2-7; 10 bases fit TRBD2. Germline CDR1 LNHDA, CDR2 SQIVND (reference sequence). The ends lost 7 bases at V and 5 bases at J; junction bases unmatched: 11. The CDR3 is 15 amino acids. The DNA of the CDR3 is TGTGCCAGTAACCTAGCGGGAGCCCCCCCTCACGAGCAGTACTTC. Its translation: CASNLAGAPPHEQYF.

The V and J genes are TRBV7-8 and TRBJ2-1, with TRBD2 matching 8 bases. This CDR3 spans 14 amino acids. Germline trimming cut 3 bases from V and 5 bases from J; bases unmatched to any gene: 3. Germline lookup yields CDR1 SGHVS and CDR2 FQNEAQ. The CDR3, as DNA: TGTGCCAGCAGCTTTTCGCGGGGGGACAATGAGCAGTTCTTC. Its protein product is CASSFSRGDNEQFF.

This clonotype was found many times. The rearrangement links TRBV29-1 to TRBJ1-1; 7 nucleotides line up with TRBD1. Trimming cost V 7 bases and J 7 bases; bases outside gene matches: 6. Germline loops: CDR1 SQVTM, CDR2 ANQGSEA. The CDR3 contains 11 residues. CDR3 DNA sequence: TGCAGCGCCGGGACAGCCTATGAAGCTTTCTTT. Translated: CSAGTAYEAFF. Full variable domain (rest looked up from reference TRBV29-1 and TRBJ1-1): SAVISQKPSRDICQRGTSLTIQCQVDSQVTMMFWYRQQPGQSLTLIATANQGSEATYESGFVIDKFPISRPNLTFSTLTVSNMSPEDSSIYLCSAGTAYEAFFGQGTRLTVV.

The CDR3 loop reads CSAFGEKLFF. CDR3 bases: TGCAGCGCCTTTGGGGAAAAACTGTTTTTT. J is TRBJ1-4 and V is TRBV29-1; D unclear. The CDR3 is 10 amino acids. The ends were cut back, 7 bases at V and 8 bases at J, with 8 bases in the middle. Germline V gene sequence: CDR1 SQVTM, CDR2 ANQGSEA.

Many counts were recorded for this clonotype. J is TRBJ2-7 and V is TRBV11-3; no firm D call. V lost 1 base to trimming and J lost 2 bases, with 12 bases between them. CDR3 length: 15 residues. The germline CDR1 and CDR2 sequences are SGHNT and YENEEA. The CDR3 protein is CASSLGARPPYEQYF. CDR3 coding DNA: TGTGCCAGCAGCTTAGGGGCCCGCCCCCCCTACGAGCAGTACTTC. Full variable domain (remainder filled in from reference TRBV11-3 and TRBJ2-7): EAGVVQSPRYKIIEKKQPVAFWCNPISGHNTLYWYLQNLGQGPELLIRYENEEAVDDSQLPKDRFSAERLKGVDSTLKIQPAELGDSAVYLCASSLGARPPYEQYFGPGTRLTVT.

The rearrangement uses TRBV11-1 and TRBJ2-3; possible D gene TRBD1, 6 bases. CDR3 length: 15 amino acids. The germline gives CDR1 SGHAT, CDR2 FQDESV (reference sequence). Trimming removed 10 bases at V and 7 bases at J, with 24 bases between. The CDR3, as DNA: TGTGCCACCGCACAGGGATTAAATGAGTGGAATACGCAGTATTTT. It encodes CATAQGLNEWNTQYF.

For the CDR3, the DNA is TGTGCCAGCTCCCAGGGGGCCTATGGCTACACCTTC. Translating it yields CASSQGAYGYTF. The chain is built from TRBV7-9 and TRBJ1-2; the match to TRBD1 covers 8 bases. The V and J ends lost 8 bases and 4 bases, in that order; junction bases with no gene match: 3. CDR3 length: 12 amino acids. The germline CDR1 and CDR2 sequences are SEHNR and FQNEAQ (reference sequence). The whole variable domain, remainder taken from reference TRBV7-9 and TRBJ1-2, is DTGVSQNPRHKITKRGQNVTFRCDPISEHNRLYWYRQTLGQGPEFLTYFQNEAQLEKSRLLSDRFSAERPKGSFSTLEIQRTEQGDSAMYLCASSQGAYGYTFGSGTRLTVV.

The rearrangement links TRBV5-4 to TRBJ1-3, with no clear D. V shed 0 bases and J shed 0 bases, with 4 bases lying between them. The germline gives CDR1 SGHNT, CDR2 YYREEE (reference sequence). CDR3 length: 14 residues. CDR3 nucleotides: TGTGCCAGCAGCTTGGACAGCTCTGGAAACACCATATATTTT. Its protein is CASSLDSSGNTIYF.

This clonotype was picked up a small number of times. This may arise from a read error, as a much more abundant clone is one base away. In nucleotides, the CDR3 is TGTGCCAGCAGCACCCCCGGGGAGCTGTTTTTT. Translated: CASSTPGELFF. The V and J genes are TRBV7-9 and TRBJ2-2; D is ambiguous. The CDR3 length is 11 residues. V was shortened by 5 bases and J by 6 bases, with 4 bases between the two germline ends. The V gene's germline CDR1 is SEHNR and CDR2 FQNEAQ (reference sequence).

This clonotype turned up a few times. This chain joins TRBV19 and TRBJ2-1; TRBD2 is a possible D gene (7 bases). CDR1 is LNHDA, CDR2 SQIVND, per germline (reference sequence). V gave up 11 bases and J gave up 10 bases, with 24 bases separating them. The length of the CDR3 is 14 residues. CDR3: CAWRKGGSGGEQFF. CDR3 sequence (DNA): TGTGCCTGGAGAAAGGGGGGGTCCGGGGGCGAGCAGTTCTTC.

V and J are TRBV12-3 or TRBV12-4 and TRBJ1-5; D is undetermined. The CDR3 loop spans 14 amino acids. Trimming cost V 3 bases and J 5 bases, with 11 bases left between them. The CDR3 sequence: CASSFSPVDQPQHF. CDR3 nucleotide sequence: TGTGCCAGCAGTTTTTCGCCAGTCGATCAGCCCCAGCATTTT.

The chain uses TRBV20-1 and TRBJ2-5, with D maybe TRBD2 (6 bases). In germline, CDR1 is DFQATT, CDR2 SNEGSKA (reference sequence). This CDR3 contains 13 residues. V was shortened by 0 bases and J by 2 bases, with 7 bases between the two germline ends. CDR3 in DNA: TGCAGTGCTAGAGATGGGGGGCAAGAGACCCAGTACTTC. Encoded protein: CSARDGGQETQYF.

The V and J genes are TRBV3-1 and TRBJ2-7; 7 bases are a match to TRBD2. With V trimmed by 3 bases and J by 0 bases, 5 bases remained unmatched. The CDR3 totals 15 residues. Per the germline V gene, CDR1 is LGHDT and CDR2 is YNNKEL (reference sequence). DNA of the CDR3: TGTGCCAGCAGCCAGGGACTATCAAGCTCCTACGAGCAGTACTTC. Its translation is CASSQGLSSSYEQYF.

The chain joins TRBV19 to TRBJ2-7; TRBD1 matches 9 bases. The junction had 4 bases not matched to a gene; V was cut back by 3 bases and J by 4 bases. Looked up from germline, CDR1 is LNHDA and CDR2 is SQIVND (reference sequence). The CDR3 loop spans 14 amino acids. This CDR3 is CASSMGQGEYEQYF. The CDR3 bases are TGTGCCAGTAGTATGGGACAGGGTGAATACGAGCAGTACTTC.

The chain links TRBV29-1 to TRBJ1-1, with D tentatively TRBD1 (5 bases). There are 12 residues in the CDR3. The V end lost 4 bases, the J end lost 5 bases, and 11 bases lay between the germline ends. The germline CDR1 and CDR2 sequences are SQVTM and ANQGSEA. This CDR3 is CSVGDPGTEAFF. In DNA form, the CDR3 reads TGCAGCGTTGGGGACCCGGGAACTGAAGCTTTCTTT.